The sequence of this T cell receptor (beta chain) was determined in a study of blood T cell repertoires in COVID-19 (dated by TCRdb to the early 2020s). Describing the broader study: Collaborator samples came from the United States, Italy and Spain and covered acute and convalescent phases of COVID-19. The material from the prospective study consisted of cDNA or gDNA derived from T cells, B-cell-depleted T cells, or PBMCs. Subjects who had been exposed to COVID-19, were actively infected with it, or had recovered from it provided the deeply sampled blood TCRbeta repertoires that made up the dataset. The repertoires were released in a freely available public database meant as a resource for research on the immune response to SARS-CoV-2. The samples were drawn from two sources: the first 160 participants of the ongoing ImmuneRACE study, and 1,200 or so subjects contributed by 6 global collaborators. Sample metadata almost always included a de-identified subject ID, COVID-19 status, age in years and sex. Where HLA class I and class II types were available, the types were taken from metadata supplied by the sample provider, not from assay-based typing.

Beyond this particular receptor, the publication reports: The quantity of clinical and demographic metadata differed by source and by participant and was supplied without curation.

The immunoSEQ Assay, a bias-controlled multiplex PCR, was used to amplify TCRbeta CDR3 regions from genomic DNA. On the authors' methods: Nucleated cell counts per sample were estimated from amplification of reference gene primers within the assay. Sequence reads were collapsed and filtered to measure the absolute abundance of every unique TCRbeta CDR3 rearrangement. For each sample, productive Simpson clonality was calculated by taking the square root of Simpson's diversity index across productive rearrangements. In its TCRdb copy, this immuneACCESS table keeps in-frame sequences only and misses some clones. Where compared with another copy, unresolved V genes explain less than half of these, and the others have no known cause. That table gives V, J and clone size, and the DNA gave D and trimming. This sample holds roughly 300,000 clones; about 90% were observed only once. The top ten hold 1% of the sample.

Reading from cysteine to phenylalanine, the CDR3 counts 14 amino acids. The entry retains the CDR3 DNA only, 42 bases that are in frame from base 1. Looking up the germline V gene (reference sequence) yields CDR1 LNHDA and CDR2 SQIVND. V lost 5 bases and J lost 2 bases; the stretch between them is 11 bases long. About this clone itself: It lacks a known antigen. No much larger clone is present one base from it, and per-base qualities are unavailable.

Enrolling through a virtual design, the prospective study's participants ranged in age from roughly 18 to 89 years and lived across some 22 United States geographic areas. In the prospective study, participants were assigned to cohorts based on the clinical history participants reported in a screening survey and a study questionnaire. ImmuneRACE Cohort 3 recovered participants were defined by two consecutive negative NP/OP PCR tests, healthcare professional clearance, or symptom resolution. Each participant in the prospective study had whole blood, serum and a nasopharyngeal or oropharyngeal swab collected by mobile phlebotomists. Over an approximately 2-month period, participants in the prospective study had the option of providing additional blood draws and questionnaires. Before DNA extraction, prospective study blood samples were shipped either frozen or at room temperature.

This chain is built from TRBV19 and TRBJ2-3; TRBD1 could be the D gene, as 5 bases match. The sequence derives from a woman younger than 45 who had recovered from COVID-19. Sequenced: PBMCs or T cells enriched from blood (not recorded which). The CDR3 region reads CASSRGRDTDTQYF. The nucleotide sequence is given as TGTGCCAGTAGTCGAGGCAGGGACACAGATACGCAGTATTTT.